Below, one T cell receptor (beta chain) is given with its context. V dropped 4 bases and J dropped 10 bases, with 20 bases sitting between them. Germline V gene data show CDR1 as MNHEY and CDR2 as SVGAGI. The length of the CDR3 is 16 residues. This record comes from a study of cytomegalovirus exposure and HLA in healthy donors. The data were produced by immunoSEQ multiplex PCR, yet TCRdb's version contains in-frame clones alone and is incomplete. The table has around 150,000 clones, roughly nine tenths seen once. Sequenced input: PBMCs. The clonotype comes from a woman aged 18-29 years in good health and CMV-seropositive. The chain carries TRBV6-5 and TRBJ1-6; possible D gene TRBD1, 6 bases. DNA for the CDR3: TGTGCCAGCAGTTCGGTACAGGGAGCAGGACGCTCACCCCTCCACTTT. Its translation: CASSSVQGAGRSPLHF.